A selection of T cell receptor beta chains follows, all from one sample in a study of shared clonotypes between healthy human individuals. Clones were sequenced by immunoSEQ multiplex PCR, and TCRdb holds only the in-frame ones, with some missing. The sample lists around 2,000,000 clones, about 92% seen once, with under 2% in the top ten. Material: naive CD8+ T cells from PBMCs. The source of these receptors is a young man in good health. Some clones in this sample may be carry-over from other donors' samples. The CDR3 runs from the conserved cysteine through the conserved F or W. A D gene is named only where the DNA matches it firmly. For some rows the clone size is stated as once, few or many, or as a class when expanded; others skip it.

abundance: NA; j_gene: TRBJ2-3; v_gene: TRBV5-4; d_gene: TRBD2; CDR3nt: TGTGCCAGCAGCCCGGGACTAGCGGGAGGGCGGGGCACAGATACGCAGTATTTT; CDR3aa: CASSPGLAGGRGTDTQYF
abundance: NA; j_gene: TRBJ2-1; v_gene: TRBV9; d_gene: TRBD2; CDR3nt: TGTGCCAGCAGCGTCGCGGGACTAGCGGTTTACAATGAGCAGTTCTTC; CDR3aa: CASSVAGLAVYNEQFF
abundance: NA; j_gene: TRBJ1-3; v_gene: TRBV11-1; d_gene: NA; CDR3nt: TGTGCCAGCAGCCTAGACGGGACCTCTGGAAACACCATATATTTT; CDR3aa: CASSLDGTSGNTIYF
abundance: NA; j_gene: TRBJ2-1; v_gene: TRBV14; d_gene: NA; CDR3nt: TGTGCCAGCAGCCCAGGTACCTACAATGAGCAGTTCTTC; CDR3aa: CASSPGTYNEQFF
abundance: NA; j_gene: TRBJ2-5; v_gene: TRBV9; d_gene: TRBD1; CDR3nt: TGTGCCAGCAATACTGCCGGAGGACAGGGGGAGACCCAGTACTTC; CDR3aa: CASNTAGGQGETQYF
abundance: NA; j_gene: TRBJ2-3; v_gene: TRBV5-6; d_gene: NA; CDR3nt: TGTGCCAGCAGCAACGGGGGCCTCGATACGCAGTATTTT; CDR3aa: CASSNGGLDTQYF
abundance: NA; j_gene: TRBJ2-2; v_gene: TRBV9; d_gene: TRBD2; CDR3nt: TGTGCCAGCAGCGTAAATCAGGGACTAGCGGGAAATACCGGGGAGCTGTTTTTT; CDR3aa: CASSVNQGLAGNTGELFF
abundance: NA; j_gene: TRBJ1-2; v_gene: TRBV6-4; d_gene: NA; CDR3nt: TGTGCCAGCAGACAGGGACCAAACTATGGCTACACCTTC; CDR3aa: CASRQGPNYGYTF
abundance: NA; j_gene: TRBJ1-4; v_gene: TRBV28; d_gene: NA; CDR3nt: TGTGCCAGCAGTTTAAAGGGGGGCGGTGAAAAACTGTTTTTT; CDR3aa: CASSLKGGGEKLFF
abundance: NA; j_gene: TRBJ2-5; v_gene: TRBV9; d_gene: TRBD2; CDR3nt: TGTGCCAGCAGCGCCCCCGGCGGGGGGGAGACCCAGTACTTC; CDR3aa: CASSAPGGGETQYF
abundance: NA; j_gene: TRBJ1-1; v_gene: TRBV9; d_gene: TRBD1; CDR3nt: TGTGCCAGCAGCTTACTAACAGGGGACACTGAAGCTTTCTTT; CDR3aa: CASSLLTGDTEAFF
abundance: NA; j_gene: TRBJ2-3; v_gene: TRBV10-3; d_gene: NA; CDR3nt: TGTGCCATCAGTGAGGGCTTGGGCACAGATACGCAGTATTTT; CDR3aa: CAISEGLGTDTQYF
abundance: NA; j_gene: TRBJ2-1; v_gene: TRBV11-2; d_gene: TRBD2; CDR3nt: TGTGCCAGCAGCTCGCAGCGGGACCACTCCTACAATGAGCAGTTCTTC; CDR3aa: CASSSQRDHSYNEQFF
abundance: NA; j_gene: TRBJ2-7; v_gene: TRBV15; d_gene: TRBD2; CDR3nt: TGTGCCACCAGCAGCGGGAGGGCCTACGAGCAGTACTTC; CDR3aa: CATSSGRAYEQYF
abundance: NA; j_gene: TRBJ1-5; v_gene: TRBV7-6; d_gene: NA; CDR3nt: TGTGCCAGCAGCGCCGGGGGTGGTCAGCCCCAGCATTTT; CDR3aa: CASSAGGGQPQHF
abundance: NA; j_gene: TRBJ1-4; v_gene: TRBV28; d_gene: TRBD1; CDR3nt: TGTGCCAGCAGGGACTTAAGGAGGGGGCGGAATGAAAAACTGTTTTTT; CDR3aa: CASRDLRRGRNEKLFF
abundance: NA; j_gene: TRBJ2-3; v_gene: TRBV6-1; d_gene: TRBD1; CDR3nt: TGTGCCAGCAGTAAAGCGGCGTTGAGGGGGCCGGGGATTATGTTTGATACGCAGTATTTT; CDR3aa: CASSKAALRGPGIMFDTQYF
abundance: NA; j_gene: TRBJ2-1; v_gene: TRBV7-8; d_gene: NA; CDR3nt: TGTGCCAGCAGCTTAGCAAGCGGGTGGGCGAGAGAGCAGTTCTTC; CDR3aa: CASSLASGWAREQFF
abundance: NA; j_gene: TRBJ2-1; v_gene: TRBV28; d_gene: TRBD1; CDR3nt: TGTGCCAGCAGTCCCTGGGACAGCTCCTACAATGAGCAGTTCTTC; CDR3aa: CASSPWDSSYNEQFF
abundance: once; j_gene: TRBJ2-3; v_gene: TRBV29-1; d_gene: TRBD2; CDR3nt: TGCAGCGTTGCGGCGGGAGAGGTAGATACGCAGTATTTT; CDR3aa: CSVAAGEVDTQYF
abundance: NA; j_gene: TRBJ2-7; v_gene: TRBV27; d_gene: TRBD1; CDR3nt: TGTGCCAGCAGCACCCATGGAGGACAGGGTAAAGACGAGCAGTACTTC; CDR3aa: CASSTHGGQGKDEQYF
abundance: NA; j_gene: TRBJ2-7; v_gene: TRBV27; d_gene: TRBD1; CDR3nt: TGTGCCAGCAGTCCTGACAGGGGAATAACCTACGAGCAGTACTTC; CDR3aa: CASSPDRGITYEQYF
abundance: once; j_gene: TRBJ2-7; v_gene: TRBV11-2; d_gene: NA; CDR3nt: TGTGCCAGCAGCAGAGGGAGGGGGACACCCACCTACGAGCAGTACTTC; CDR3aa: CASSRGRGTPTYEQYF
abundance: NA; j_gene: TRBJ2-2; v_gene: TRBV28; d_gene: TRBD1; CDR3nt: TGTGCCAGCACTACAGGGGTCACCGGGGAGCTGTTTTTT; CDR3aa: CASTTGVTGELFF
abundance: NA; j_gene: TRBJ2-7; v_gene: TRBV7-6; d_gene: NA; CDR3nt: TGTGCCAGCAGCCCAAACCAGTACGAGCAGTACTTC; CDR3aa: CASSPNQYEQYF
abundance: NA; j_gene: TRBJ2-7; v_gene: TRBV6-6; d_gene: NA; CDR3nt: TGTGCCAGCAGTTACTCGGCGGGTCTAGGCTACGAGCAGTACTTC; CDR3aa: CASSYSAGLGYEQYF
abundance: NA; j_gene: TRBJ2-1; v_gene: TRBV5-4; d_gene: TRBD1; CDR3nt: TGTGCCAGCAGCTTGACAGGGGTGCTTCCAAATGAGCAGTTCTTC; CDR3aa: CASSLTGVLPNEQFF
abundance: NA; j_gene: TRBJ2-7; v_gene: TRBV27; d_gene: NA; CDR3nt: TGTGCCAGCAGTCGGGGCACCAACGAGCAGTACTTC; CDR3aa: CASSRGTNEQYF
abundance: NA; j_gene: TRBJ2-3; v_gene: TRBV28; d_gene: TRBD2; CDR3nt: TGTGCCAGCACAGGGCTCCTACAAGCGGGAGGGCCTACAGATACGCAGTATTTT; CDR3aa: CASTGLLQAGGPTDTQYF
abundance: NA; j_gene: TRBJ1-2; v_gene: TRBV7-9; d_gene: NA; CDR3nt: TGTGCCAGCAGCTTAGGTGGTTACTATGGCTACACCTTC; CDR3aa: CASSLGGYYGYTF
abundance: NA; j_gene: TRBJ1-6; v_gene: TRBV6-5; d_gene: NA; CDR3nt: TGTGCCAGCAGTTACTCGAATAATTCACCCCTCCACTTT; CDR3aa: CASSYSNNSPLHF
abundance: NA; j_gene: TRBJ2-1; v_gene: TRBV7-3; d_gene: TRBD2; CDR3nt: TGTGCCAGCAGCTTAGGGCTAGCGGGGAACAATGAGCAGTTCTTC; CDR3aa: CASSLGLAGNNEQFF
abundance: NA; j_gene: TRBJ2-7; v_gene: TRBV11-2; d_gene: TRBD2; CDR3nt: TGTGCCAGCAGCTCCCGGACTAGCGGACTCTACGAGCAGTACTTC; CDR3aa: CASSSRTSGLYEQYF
abundance: few; j_gene: TRBJ1-1; v_gene: TRBV28; d_gene: NA; CDR3nt: TGTGCCAGCAGGCCCCAGACGAACACTGAAGCTTTCTTT; CDR3aa: CASRPQTNTEAFF
abundance: NA; j_gene: TRBJ1-1; v_gene: TRBV14; d_gene: NA; CDR3nt: TGTGCCAGCAGCCCCAGGCCTTCCACTGAAGCTTTCTTT; CDR3aa: CASSPRPSTEAFF
abundance: once; j_gene: TRBJ2-7; v_gene: TRBV19; d_gene: TRBD2; CDR3nt: TGTGCCAGTAGTTCCCGACTAGCGGGAGGGCCCTACGAGCAGTACTTC; CDR3aa: CASSSRLAGGPYEQYF
abundance: NA; j_gene: TRBJ2-7; v_gene: TRBV2; d_gene: NA; CDR3nt: TGTGCCAGCACCCCAAGGGGTAGTATGTACGAGCAGTACTTC; CDR3aa: CASTPRGSMYEQYF
abundance: NA; j_gene: TRBJ2-7; v_gene: TRBV23-1; d_gene: NA; CDR3nt: TGCGCCAGCAGTCAGAGATTTTTGGGGGTTCCCTACGAGCAGTACTTC; CDR3aa: CASSQRFLGVPYEQYF
abundance: NA; j_gene: TRBJ1-2; v_gene: TRBV5-8; d_gene: TRBD1; CDR3nt: TGTGCCAGCAGCTTTCCAGGGGGGGCGGACTATGGCTACACCTTC; CDR3aa: CASSFPGGADYGYTF
abundance: few; j_gene: TRBJ2-7; v_gene: TRBV7-9; d_gene: NA; CDR3nt: TGTGCCAGCAGCCTGGATCGGCGTGAGCAGTACTTC; CDR3aa: CASSLDRREQYF
abundance: NA; j_gene: TRBJ2-7; v_gene: TRBV7-9; d_gene: NA; CDR3nt: TGTGCCAGCAGCTTGGCAGGGAGCTCCTACGAGCAGTACTTC; CDR3aa: CASSLAGSSYEQYF
abundance: once; j_gene: TRBJ2-1; v_gene: TRBV28; d_gene: TRBD2; CDR3nt: TGTGCCAGCAGTTTATGGGGGACTAGTGTCGTAAATGAGCAGTTCTTC; CDR3aa: CASSLWGTSVVNEQFF
abundance: NA; j_gene: TRBJ2-2; v_gene: TRBV6-1; d_gene: TRBD2; CDR3nt: TGTGCCAGCAGTGAAGCGATTAGCGGGAGTCTCGGGGAGCTGTTTTTT; CDR3aa: CASSEAISGSLGELFF
abundance: NA; j_gene: TRBJ2-1; v_gene: TRBV11-2; d_gene: NA; CDR3nt: TGTGCCAGCAGGCACTTGCCCCCATCTAGTACCTACCGCAATGAGCAGTTCTTC; CDR3aa: CASRHLPPSSTYRNEQFF
abundance: NA; j_gene: TRBJ2-3; v_gene: TRBV7-8; d_gene: NA; CDR3nt: TGTGCCAGCAGCTTAGCTCGCTCCAGAGATACGCAGTATTTT; CDR3aa: CASSLARSRDTQYF
abundance: NA; j_gene: TRBJ1-5; v_gene: TRBV9; d_gene: NA; CDR3nt: TGTGCCAGCAGCGATGGGCCAACCCGTCAGCCCCAGCATTTT; CDR3aa: CASSDGPTRQPQHF
abundance: NA; j_gene: TRBJ1-2; v_gene: TRBV27; d_gene: NA; CDR3nt: TGTGCCAGCAGTTACACAGGGTTGGACTATGGCTACACCTTC; CDR3aa: CASSYTGLDYGYTF
abundance: NA; j_gene: TRBJ2-7; v_gene: TRBV5-6; d_gene: NA; CDR3nt: TGTGCCAGCAGCACAGGACTGCTACCCTACGAGCAGTACTTC; CDR3aa: CASSTGLLPYEQYF
abundance: once; j_gene: TRBJ2-1; v_gene: TRBV9; d_gene: NA; CDR3nt: TGTGCCAGCAGCGGAGGAAGCAGAGGGGACAATGAGCAGTTCTTC; CDR3aa: CASSGGSRGDNEQFF
abundance: NA; j_gene: TRBJ2-7; v_gene: TRBV2; d_gene: NA; CDR3nt: TGTGCCAGCAGAGCCGGAAGGGGCGCAGCCTCCTACGAGCAGTACTTC; CDR3aa: CASRAGRGAASYEQYF
abundance: NA; j_gene: TRBJ2-1; v_gene: TRBV4-1; d_gene: NA; CDR3nt: TGCGCCAGCAGCCAAGATAGGAGTCTGTCCTACAATGAGCAGTTCTTC; CDR3aa: CASSQDRSLSYNEQFF
abundance: NA; j_gene: TRBJ1-2; v_gene: TRBV6-5; d_gene: NA; CDR3nt: TGTGCCAGCAGTTACTCGACGAATCCCCGACTTAATGGCTACACCTTC; CDR3aa: CASSYSTNPRLNGYTF
abundance: NA; j_gene: TRBJ2-3; v_gene: TRBV7-6; d_gene: NA; CDR3nt: TGTGCCAGCAGCTTCTCGGTACATACGCAGTATTTT; CDR3aa: CASSFSVHTQYF
abundance: NA; j_gene: TRBJ2-7; v_gene: TRBV9; d_gene: TRBD2; CDR3nt: TGTGCCAGCAGCCTAGGACTAGCGCCCCAGGTGGAGCAGTACTTC; CDR3aa: CASSLGLAPQVEQYF
abundance: NA; j_gene: TRBJ1-5; v_gene: TRBV7-9; d_gene: NA; CDR3nt: TGTGCCAGCAGCTTAAGCGGTTATAGCAATCAGCCCCAGCATTTT; CDR3aa: CASSLSGYSNQPQHF
abundance: NA; j_gene: TRBJ2-3; v_gene: TRBV7-3; d_gene: TRBD2; CDR3nt: TGTGCCAGCAGCTTAAGTTCCCTCGGGGGGTTTTTTGGGACTAGCACAGATACGCAGTATTTT; CDR3aa: CASSLSSLGGFFGTSTDTQYF
abundance: NA; j_gene: TRBJ2-7; v_gene: TRBV29-1; d_gene: NA; CDR3nt: TGCAGCGTTGCGGGTCAGATCCCCTACGAGCAGTACTTC; CDR3aa: CSVAGQIPYEQYF